This TCR beta chain was obtained from a study of T cell responses to AZD1222 COVID-19 vaccine. Only in-frame clones appear in the TCRdb table, and some are missing; sequencing was by immunoSEQ multiplex PCR. The profile covers more than 95,000 clones, with over 75% appearing a single time and 3.5% to 5% taken by the ten largest. As concerns this clone: Its antigen remains unidentified.

The CDR3 has 13 amino acids. Germline V gene data show CDR1 as SEHNR and CDR2 as FQNEAQ (reference sequence). V was shortened by 4 bases and J by 6 bases, with 12 bases between the two germline ends. General observations from the study: Just six AZD1222 recipients tested seropositive at baseline.

This receptor was taken from an adult in good health. J is TRBJ1-2 and V is TRBV7-9; maybe TRBD1 (5 bases). The source was peripheral blood, collected on day 0 of MenACWY control vaccination. CDR3 in amino acids: CASSSIRGHGYTF. The CDR3 nucleotides are TGTGCCAGCAGCTCAATCCGGGGACATGGCTACACCTTC.